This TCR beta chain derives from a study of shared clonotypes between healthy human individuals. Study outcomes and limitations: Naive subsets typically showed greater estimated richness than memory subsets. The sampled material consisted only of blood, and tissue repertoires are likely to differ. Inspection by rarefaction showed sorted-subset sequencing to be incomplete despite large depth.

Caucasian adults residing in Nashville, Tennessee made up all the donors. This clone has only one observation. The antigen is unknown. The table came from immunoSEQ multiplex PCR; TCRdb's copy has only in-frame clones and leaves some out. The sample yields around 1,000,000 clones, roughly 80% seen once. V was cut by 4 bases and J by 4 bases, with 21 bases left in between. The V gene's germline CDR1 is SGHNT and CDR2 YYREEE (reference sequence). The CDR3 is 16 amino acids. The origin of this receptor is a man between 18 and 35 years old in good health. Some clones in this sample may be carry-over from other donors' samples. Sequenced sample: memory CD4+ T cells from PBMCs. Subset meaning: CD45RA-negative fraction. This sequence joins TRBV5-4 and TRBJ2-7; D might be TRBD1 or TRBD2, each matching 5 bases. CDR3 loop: CASSGDVGAKNYEQYF. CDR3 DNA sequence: TGTGCCAGCAGCGGGGACGTCGGGGCTAAGAATTACGAGCAGTACTTC.